The 26 T cell receptor beta chains listed next were all sequenced from one sample in a study of vaccination effects on CD4 cells after COVID-19. These receptors have no identified antigens. Here immunoSEQ multiplex PCR was the method, and the copy in TCRdb shows in-frame clones only, minus some. The table lists 15,000 or so clones, 70% to 80% of them singletons, with under 20% in the top ten. Sequencing in the ViraFEST assay came after antigen-specific CD4+ T cells had been expanded with viral peptide pools, which were used to stimulate PBMC. The culture ran for around nine days before CD4+ T cells were isolated. Each person got two doses of an mRNA SARS-CoV-2 vaccine, BNT162b2 or mRNA-1273. This sample comprised CD4+ T cells from PBMCs cultured with HCoV-NL63 spike peptides, obtained after COVID-19 vaccination. These receptors originate from a human donor who received a COVID-19 vaccine.

The genes are TRBV7-8 and TRBJ1-1, with D uncertain. The germline V gene encodes CDR1 SGHVS and CDR2 FQNEAQ. CDR3 size: 15 residues. V lost 5 bases, J lost 4 bases, and 17 bases lay in between. Written as DNA, the CDR3 is TGTGCCAGCAGCGCTACGGACGGCCGTGGCACTGAAGCTTTCTTT. Protein product: CASSATDGRGTEAFF.

V is TRBV19 and J is TRBJ2-1, with D hard to call. The CDR3 has 13 amino acids. From germline, CDR1 is LNHDA and CDR2 SQIVND (reference sequence). V lost 6 bases and J 3 bases, leaving 9 bases between the germline ends. The CDR3: CASRDEIYNEQFF. The CDR3 DNA is TGTGCCAGTAGAGACGAAATCTACAATGAGCAGTTCTTC. Looking up the rest from reference TRBV19 and TRBJ2-1 gives the full variable domain: DGGITQSPKYLFRKEGQNVTLSCEQNLNHDAMYWYRQDPGQGLRLIYYSQIVNDFQKGDIAEGYSVSREKKESFPLTVTSAQKNPTAFYLCASRDEIYNEQFFGPGTRLTVL.

The chain employs TRBV7-2 and TRBJ2-6; TRBD1 or TRBD2 may be the D gene (6 bases each). In germline, CDR1 is SGHTA, CDR2 FQGNSA. Trimming stripped 5 bases from V and 0 bases from J, with 11 bases between. The CDR3 is made up of 16 amino acids. The CDR3 region is CASSRKGGSGANVLTF. In nucleotides, the CDR3 is TGTGCCAGCAGCAGGAAGGGGGGCTCTGGGGCCAACGTCCTGACTTTC. The variable domain in full, completed from reference TRBV7-2 and TRBJ2-6, reads GAGVSQSPSNKVTEKGKDVELRCDPISGHTALYWYRQSLGQGLEFLIYFQGNSAPDKSGLPSDRFSAERTGGSVSTLTIQRTQQEDSAVYLCASSRKGGSGANVLTFGAGSRLTVL.

V and J are TRBV3-1 (or the pseudogene TRBV3-2) and TRBJ2-3; 8 bases are shared with TRBD1. This CDR3 spans 14 amino acids. The germline V gene has CDR1 LGHDT and CDR2 YNNKEL (reference sequence). V dropped 4 bases and J dropped 1; count of bases not matched to a gene: 1. This chain's CDR3 is CASSLTGGTDTQYF. Here the CDR3 DNA reads TGTGCCAGCAGCCTGACAGGGGGCACAGATACGCAGTATTTT.

The rearrangement links TRBV4-2 to TRBJ2-7, with a tentative D call TRBD2 (6 bases). Trimming removed 0 bases at V and 3 bases at J, with 9 bases between. Germline V CDR1 and CDR2: LGHNA, YNFKEQ. The CDR3 has 14 residues. CDR3 DNA: TGTGCCAGCAGCCAAGACCGGGACTTCTACGAGCAGTACTTC. This encodes CASSQDRDFYEQYF.

The chain uses TRBV5-5 and TRBJ1-1, with D perhaps matching TRBD1 (5 bases). V was cut by 0 bases and J by 4 bases, with 13 bases left in between. The CDR3 covers 15 residues. Germline V CDR1 and CDR2: SGHKS, YYEKEE (reference sequence). As DNA, the CDR3 is TGTGCCAGCAGCTTGGCCACCACTGGGGGCACTGAAGCTTTCTTT. Translated, it gives CASSLATTGGTEAFF.

V gene TRBV18 combines with J gene TRBJ2-7; D gene unclear. Germline values: CDR1 KGHSH, CDR2 LQKENI. This CDR3 is built from 15 residues. Deletions cut 3 bases from V and 1 base from J, with 13 bases between. CDR3 in amino acids: CASSPLTAASYEQYF. The CDR3 region has the DNA TGTGCCAGCTCACCTCTAACGGCAGCATCCTACGAGCAGTACTTC. The entire variable domain, with the rest obtained from reference TRBV18 and TRBJ2-7, is as follows: NAGVMQNPRHLVRRRGQEARLRCSPMKGHSHVYWYRQLPEEGLKFMVYLQKENIIDESGMPKERFSAEFPKEGPSILRIQQVVRGDSAAYFCASSPLTAASYEQYFGPGTRLTVT.

This clone was seen a few times. As DNA, the CDR3 is TGTGCCAGCAGCTTCCGGACAGTAAACACTGAAGCTTTCTTT. It is translated as CASSFRTVNTEAFF. V usage is TRBV7-9 and J usage is TRBJ1-1, with D maybe TRBD1 (6 bases). Germline assignment: CDR1 SEHNR and CDR2 FQNEAQ (reference sequence). The CDR3 is 14 amino acids. Trimming pared 3 bases from V and 2 bases from J, leaving 10 bases between.

The rearrangement uses TRBV19 and TRBJ1-3; no reliable D call. CDR1 and CDR2 from the germline V gene are LNHDA and SQIVND (reference sequence). The CDR3 sequence is 16 residues long. Trimming left V 0 bases short and J 0 bases short, with 9 bases between. The CDR3 loop reads CASSIDQLLSGNTIYF. The DNA of the CDR3 is TGTGCCAGTAGTATAGATCAGCTGCTCTCTGGAAACACCATATATTTT.

This chain links TRBV11-2 with TRBJ1-2; perhaps TRBD1 as D (6 bases). Trimming pared 0 bases from V and 0 bases from J, leaving 8 bases between. Germline lookup yields CDR1 SGHAT and CDR2 FQNNGV. CDR3 length: 15 amino acids. The CDR3, as DNA: TGTGCCAGCAGCTTAGATCCAGGGGCTAACTATGGCTACACCTTC. Its protein is CASSLDPGANYGYTF.

By sample share, this clone is medium-sized. The chain uses TRBV7-9 and TRBJ1-6; D unresolved. Germline V gives CDR1 SEHNR, CDR2 FQNEAQ (reference sequence). Trimming stripped 3 bases from V and 4 bases from J, with 7 bases between. The CDR3 has 14 amino acids. This CDR3 reads CASSLGNYNSPLHF. The CDR3 DNA is TGTGCCAGCAGCTTGGGGAATTATAATTCACCCCTCCACTTT.

The chain joins TRBV10-3 to TRBJ1-5; 10 nucleotides agree with TRBD1. Per the germline V gene, CDR1 is ENHRY and CDR2 is SYGVKD. V lost 10 bases to trimming and J lost 0 bases; unmatched junction nucleotides: 12. The CDR3 runs 17 residues. CDR3 in DNA: TGTGCCACCGAACCGGGACAGGGGTTGGTTAGCAATCAGCCCCAGCATTTT. It is translated as CATEPGQGLVSNQPQHF.

This clone was seen a handful of times. The chain joins TRBV18 to TRBJ1-2; the D is unclear. Germline-derived CDR1 and CDR2 are KGHSH and LQKENI. Between the trimmed V and J ends, which lost 3 bases and 4 bases, there was a span of 21 bases. The CDR3 runs to 17 residues. The chain's CDR3 is CASSPIQQRGLAYGYTF. Here the CDR3 DNA reads TGTGCCAGCTCACCTATACAACAGCGCGGTCTGGCCTATGGCTACACCTTC.

V usage is TRBV19 and J usage is TRBJ1-1; 9 nucleotides align to TRBD1. The CDR3 spans 16 residues. With V trimmed by 1 base and J by 1 base, 4 bases remained unmatched. Germline V CDR1 and CDR2: LNHDA, SQIVND (reference sequence). The CDR3 region has the DNA TGTGCCAGTAGTATAGGGGGGACAGGGAGGAACACTGAAGCTTTCTTT. This gives the protein CASSIGGTGRNTEAFF.

The genes are TRBV6-2 or TRBV6-3 and TRBJ2-5, with D perhaps matching TRBD2 (5 bases). Trimming shortened V by 2 bases and J by 2 bases, and 15 bases separated the two germline ends. This CDR3 has 16 residues. The V gene's germline CDR1 is MNHEY and CDR2 SVGEGT. CDR3 sequence reads: CASSYVWLAEQETQYF. The CDR3 coding sequence is TGTGCCAGCAGTTACGTATGGCTAGCAGAACAAGAGACCCAGTACTTC.

This chain connects TRBV18 to TRBJ1-5, with a possible D match to TRBD1 (5 bases). With 3 bases removed from V and 7 bases from J, the gap between germline ends came to 10 bases. The CDR3 has 13 residues. The germline V gene encodes CDR1 KGHSH and CDR2 LQKENI. Here the CDR3 reads CASSPGGSQPQHF. CDR3 coding DNA: TGTGCCAGCTCACCGGGGGGATCCCAGCCCCAGCATTTT.

V is TRBV30 and J is TRBJ1-2; 8 bases are shared with TRBD1. This CDR3 comprises 14 residues. CDR1 GTSNPN and CDR2 SVGIG come from the germline V gene (reference sequence). The ends lost 4 bases at V and 4 bases at J; junction bases unmatched: 8. CDR3 nucleotide sequence: TGTGCCTGGACCAGGGACAGGTCTCCCTATGGCTACACCTTC. This encodes CAWTRDRSPYGYTF. Supplemented by reference TRBV30 and TRBJ1-2, the full variable domain reads SQTIHQWPATLVQPVGSPLSLECTVEGTSNPNLYWYRQAAGRGLQLLFYSVGIGQISSEVPQNLSASRPQDRQFILSSKKLLLSDSGFYLCAWTRDRSPYGYTFGSGTRLTVV.

The chain joins TRBV7-2 to TRBJ1-2, with TRBD1 matching 7 bases. The CDR3 runs 18 residues. Germline-derived CDR1 and CDR2 are SGHTA and FQGNSA. V gave up 2 bases and J gave up 1 base; unmatched junction bases: 13. For the CDR3, the DNA is TGTGCCAGCAGCTTAACGCCAACAGGGGCGAACCTTAACTATGGCTACACCTTC. It codes for CASSLTPTGANLNYGYTF.

The chain is built from TRBV4-2 and TRBJ2-1, with D perhaps TRBD2 (5 bases). CDR3 length: 16 residues. Germline lookup yields CDR1 LGHNA and CDR2 YNFKEQ. The V gene lost 0 bases and the J gene lost 2 bases, with 11 bases spanning the gap. CDR3: CASSQDRGFPYNEQFF. The CDR3 DNA sequence: TGTGCCAGCAGCCAAGATCGGGGATTTCCCTACAATGAGCAGTTCTTC.

The chain recombines TRBV5-4 with TRBJ2-2; D not certain. Germline CDR1 is SGHNT and CDR2 is YYREEE (reference sequence). This CDR3 region has 17 residues. Trimming removed 3 bases from V and 0 bases from J, with 15 bases in between. The CDR3 region is CASSSPSVRSNTGELFF. For the CDR3, the DNA is TGTGCCAGCAGCTCGCCAAGCGTCCGCTCGAACACCGGGGAGCTGTTTTTT.

The V and J genes are TRBV6-5 and TRBJ2-5; a weak D match, TRBD2 (6 bases). V lost 7 bases, J lost 5 bases, and 17 bases lay in between. Germline V gene lookup returns CDR1 MNHEY and CDR2 SVGAGI. The CDR3 sequence is 14 residues long. In DNA, the CDR3 is TGTGCCAGCACCGTAATGGGACTCAGCGAGACCCAGTACTTC. Amino acids: CASTVMGLSETQYF.

The chain employs TRBV7-9 and TRBJ2-7, with D tentatively TRBD1 (6 bases). There are 14 residues in the CDR3. The germline V gene has CDR1 SEHNR and CDR2 FQNEAQ (reference sequence). The V and J ends lost 5 bases and 0 bases respectively, with 11 bases between them. CDR3 DNA: TGTGCCAGCAGCCTTACAGGGTCCTCCTACGAGCAGTACTTC. Its translation is CASSLTGSSYEQYF. Looking up the rest from reference TRBV7-9 and TRBJ2-7 gives the full variable domain: DTGVSQNPRHKITKRGQNVTFRCDPISEHNRLYWYRQTLGQGPEFLTYFQNEAQLEKSRLLSDRFSAERPKGSFSTLEIQRTEQGDSAMYLCASSLTGSSYEQYFGPGTRLTVT.

The V gene is TRBV6-5, the J gene TRBJ1-6; 8 positions match TRBD1. This CDR3 spans 14 amino acids. The germline V gene encodes CDR1 MNHEY and CDR2 SVGAGI. V lost 6 bases, J lost 5 bases, and 3 bases stayed unmatched. CDR3 sequence (DNA): TGTGCCAGCAGGACAGGGGCAAATAATTCACCCCTCCACTTT. It is translated as CASRTGANNSPLHF.

The rearrangement links TRBV28 to TRBJ2-4, with 9 bases fitting TRBD1. The CDR3 consists of 19 residues. Trimming at V came to 4 bases and at J to 0 bases, leaving 13 bases not matched to a gene. Per the germline V gene, CDR1 is MDHEN and CDR2 is SYDVKM. CDR3 residues: CASSSFGTGLFLAKNIQYF. CDR3 bases: TGTGCCAGCAGTTCCTTCGGGACAGGGCTTTTTCTAGCCAAAAACATTCAGTACTTC.

The DNA for the CDR3 is TGTGCCAGCAGTCCTTCCGAGGTCCGGGTACGTGGCTACACCTTC. Translated, it gives CASSPSEVRVRGYTF. The rearrangement uses TRBV6-5 and TRBJ1-2, with D unresolved. The CDR3 has 15 residues. V was pared by 5 bases and J by 7 bases, with 20 bases between. Germline values: CDR1 MNHEY, CDR2 SVGAGI.

The chain is built from TRBV14 and TRBJ1-2; 7 bases match TRBD1. With 4 bases clipped from V and 8 bases from J, the junction kept 10 bases outside the gene matches. Germline-derived CDR1 and CDR2 are SGHDN and FVKESK. The CDR3 runs 14 residues. CDR3 region: CASSRHEGAGGYTF. The CDR3 region has the DNA TGTGCCAGCAGCCGTCACGAGGGGGCTGGGGGCTACACCTTC. Filled out from reference TRBV14 and TRBJ1-2, the complete variable domain reads EAGVTQFPSHSVIEKGQTVTLRCDPISGHDNLYWYRRVMGKEIKFLLHFVKESKQDESGMPNNRFLAERTGGTYSTLKVQPAELEDSGVYFCASSRHEGAGGYTFGSGTRLTVV.